The present T cell receptor (beta chain) was sequenced within a study of blood T cell repertoires in COVID-19 (dated by TCRdb to 2019 to 2021). For context, the study as a whole: Samples from collaborators originated in the United States, Italy and Spain and spanned both the acute and convalescent phases of COVID-19. The material from the prospective study consisted of cDNA or gDNA derived from T cells, B-cell-depleted T cells, or PBMCs. The dataset comprised deeply sampled blood TCRbeta repertoires from subjects exposed to, actively infected with, or recovered from COVID-19. The repertoires were released in a freely available public database intended as a resource for research on the immune response to SARS-CoV-2. Samples came from the ongoing ImmuneRACE study (first 160 participants) plus 1,254 subjects from 6 global collaborators. Sample metadata almost always included a de-identified subject ID, COVID-19 status, age in years and sex. HLA class I and class II types, where available, came from metadata supplied by the sample provider rather than from assay-based typing.

Overall results and qualifications from the work: How much clinical and demographic metadata was included differed by source and by participant, and the metadata was provided uncurated.

The immunoSEQ Assay, a bias-controlled multiplex PCR, was used to amplify TCRbeta CDR3 regions from genomic DNA. For the original study's pipeline: The number of nucleated cells in each sample was estimated by amplification of reference gene primers within the assay. To quantify the absolute abundance of each unique TCRbeta CDR3 rearrangement, sequence reads were collapsed and filtered. For each sample, productive Simpson clonality was calculated as the square root of Simpson's diversity index over productive rearrangements. TCRdb carries this immuneACCESS record with in-frame sequences only. Its versions omit some clonotypes, under half of them owing to an unresolved V gene in the studies checked, with the rest unexplained. V, J and clone size derive from that table, while D and trimming were established from the DNA sequence. Within this sample are just over 75,000 clones, with less than 90% of them counted one time only. The ten largest clones add up to roughly 4% of the sample.

Relative to its sample, this clone is medium-sized (0.01 to 0.1%). Its antigen is not yet known. Per-base qualities were not stored, and no clone one base away is much larger. From V the trimming removes 6 bases and from J it removes 3 bases, while the gene matches leave 11 bases of the junction unaccounted for. Sequences LNHDA (CDR1) and SQIVND (CDR2) are obtained from the germline V gene (reference sequence). Counted from cysteine to phenylalanine, this CDR3 has 16 amino acids. The sequence is cut down to CDR3 DNA, 48 bases in frame from base 1. Whole blood was collected in K2EDTA tubes by collaborating institutions according to the institutions' own protocols. For TCRbeta analysis, collaborators shipped samples in one of three forms: frozen whole blood, isolated PBMCs, or DNA extracted from either of those sample types.

The chain uses TRBV19 and TRBJ2-3; 8 bases in the junction line up with TRBD1. The source is a man between 45 and 60 years old with acute or convalescent COVID-19. The sequenced material came from peripheral blood. For the CDR3, the sequence is CASSEYRGMWTDTQYF. At the DNA level, the sequence is TGTGCCAGTAGCGAATACAGGGGGATGTGGACAGATACGCAGTATTTT. The full variable domain, completed from the reference TRBV19 and TRBJ2-3 proteins outside the CDR3, reads DGGITQSPKYLFRKEGQNVTLSCEQNLNHDAMYWYRQDPGQGLRLIYYSQIVNDFQKGDIAEGYSVSREKKESFPLTVTSAQKNPTAFYLCASSEYRGMWTDTQYFGPGTRLTVL.